This T cell receptor (beta chain) was documented in a study of T cells in women clearing cervical HPV infection. Findings and caveats of the study: Combining TCR richness with V gene abundances gave about 0.87 AUC.

Each participant carried one incident cervical HPV16 infection only. Germline CDR1 and CDR2: SGHRS and YFSETQ. With 3 bases clipped from V and 4 bases from J, the junction kept 8 bases outside the gene matches. The CDR3 covers 15 residues. Average input was approximately 1,200 ng genomic DNA for immunoSEQ TCR beta CDR3 amplification. Only in-frame clones appear in the TCRdb table, and some are missing; sequencing was by immunoSEQ multiplex PCR. Its table lists around 13,000 clones. Details on this clone: As yet, its antigen is unknown. The read is 3 residues too short to cover the CDR3 end, so that end is filled in from the germline J gene.

V gene TRBV5-1 combines with J gene TRBJ2-7; 9 bases fit TRBD2. The sample was blood buffy coat. The sequence derives from a woman between 18 and 75 years old with a cervical HPV16 infection that either progressed to CIN3+ or cleared (not recorded which). CDR3 residues: CASSWTGTSRYEQYF. The sequenced part of the CDR3 DNA is TGCGCCAGCAGCTGGACCGGGACTAGCCGGTACGAG.